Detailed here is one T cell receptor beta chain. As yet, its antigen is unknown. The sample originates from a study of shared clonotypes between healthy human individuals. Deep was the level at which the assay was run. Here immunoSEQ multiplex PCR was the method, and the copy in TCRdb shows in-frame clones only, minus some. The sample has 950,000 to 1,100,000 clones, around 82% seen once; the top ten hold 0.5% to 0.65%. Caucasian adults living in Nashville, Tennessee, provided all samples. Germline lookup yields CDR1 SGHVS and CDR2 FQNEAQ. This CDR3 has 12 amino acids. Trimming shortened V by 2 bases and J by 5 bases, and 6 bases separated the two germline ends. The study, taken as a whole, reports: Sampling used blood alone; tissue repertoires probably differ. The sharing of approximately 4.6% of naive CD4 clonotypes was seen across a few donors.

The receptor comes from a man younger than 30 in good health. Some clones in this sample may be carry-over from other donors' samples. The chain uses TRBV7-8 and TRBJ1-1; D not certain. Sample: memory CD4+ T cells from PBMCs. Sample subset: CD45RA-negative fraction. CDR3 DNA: TGTGCCAGCAGCTTAACTGGGACTGAAGCTTTCTTT. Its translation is CASSLTGTEAFF.